The present T cell receptor beta chain was sequenced within a study of Graves' ophthalmopathy and Graves' hyperthyroidism (dated by TCRdb to 2016 to 2018). Notes on the research overall: Peripheral blood was collected before any treatment was given, at the time of initial diagnosis. The study used signatures of the TCR beta repertoire to tell Graves' ophthalmopathy apart from Graves' hyperthyroidism and to predict which patients would progress to ophthalmopathy. In total, around 130 blood samples were TCR-sequenced: 40 to 45 ophthalmopathy, some 75 hyperthyroidism and approximately 17 hyperthyroidism-to-ophthalmopathy patients. To explore V-J signatures that separate ophthalmopathy from hyperthyroidism, a discovery set of 100 patients was enrolled, consisting of approximately 45 with ophthalmopathy and approximately 57 with stable hyperthyroidism. An independent validation cohort was composed of roughly 19 hyperthyroidism patients and 17 patients who later progressed from hyperthyroidism to ophthalmopathy. T-cell repertoires of thyroid tissue and blood were compared in more than 5 hyperthyroidism patients. Following sample collection, hyperthyroidism patients were given methimazole at a starting dose of 30 mg daily, and ophthalmopathy patients were given high-dose intravenous methylprednisolone. What the research found in general, with its limitations: In validation, the model predicted ophthalmopathy progression with more than 70% sensitivity and approximately 72% specificity; approximately 12 predicted patients were CT-confirmed with GO in a median of approximately six months. Most expanded thyroid clonotypes with frequency above 0.001 were also detected in blood, suggesting blood repertoires may reflect the thyroid immune response. The 13-signature model separated ophthalmopathy from stable hyperthyroidism with over 85% sensitivity and 81.08% specificity in cross-validation, and 80%/75% in the test set. No statistical method was used to set the sample size in advance, and the investigators knew which group each participant was assigned to.

For repertoire sequencing, the TCR beta CDR3 regions were amplified from RNA transcripts. A first-round RT-PCR used HTBI primers with the Qiagen OneStep RT-PCR kit, followed by a second-round multiplex PCR, size selection and purification. Sequencing of the libraries was carried out on an Illumina HiSeq2000 in paired-end mode with 100 bp reads. In the source study's methods: SOAPnuke was used to process the reads, throwing out any read that had adapters, had uncalled bases, had a mean Phred below 15, or lacked an exact constant-primer or identifier match. COPE v1.2.5 was used to merge the high-quality paired reads. Each unique nucleotide sequence was defined as a clonotype, and clonotypes were aligned to IMGT TRB V, D and J references with MiTCR v1.1. The analysis was limited to V-J combinations with a frequency above 0.0001, which together covered roughly 99% of repertoires. A TCR clonal expansion and chaos score per V-J combination was defined as the ratio of F50 clonal expansion to chaos observed in the TCRdist matrix. Welch's t-statistics and random forest were used to reduce features to 13 V-J combinations, which were fed into a naive Bayes classifier. Thyroid-blood repertoire similarity was quantified with the Morisita-Horn index. TCRdb redid the processing of the public reads, applying fastp at Q25 and MiXCR, and retained in-frame beta chains. A single entry per CDR3 protein holds the most common genes and DNA from its merged rows. V and J calls and clone size were set by TCRdb, not the authors. This sample holds around 600,000 distinct CDR3 sequences; roughly 41% were observed only once. More than 2.5% of the sample is taken by the ten largest.

Patients with ophthalmopathy had moderately to severely active disease, with a Clinical Activity Score of 3 or more, a NOSPECS grade of 4 or more, and a disease duration of less than 3 months. Patients with other autoimmune diseases, uncontrolled infections, pregnancy or lactation were excluded. Diagnosis relied on clinical symptoms, serum thyroxine, TRAb, thyroid ultrasound and orbital computed tomography. Ficoll-Paque density gradient centrifugation was used to isolate PBMCs from around 9.1 ml of fresh peripheral blood. Trizol reagent was used to extract the total RNA, and its quality was then checked on an Agilent 2100 Bioanalyzer. This clonotype occurred many times. It has no known antigen specificity. No base-level quality is on record; no much larger clone is a single base apart. The sequenced sample consisted of peripheral blood. This receptor was identified in an adult man with Graves' ophthalmopathy.

The DNA sequence is TGTGCCAGCGGGAGGGAGGATCAGCCCCAGCATTTT. This gives the protein CASGREDQPQHF. The sequence joins TRBV12-3 or TRBV12-4 to TRBJ1-5; no D gene call is confident. Counted from cysteine to phenylalanine, this CDR3 has 12 amino acids. Here the CDR3 DNA is all that survives: 36 bases in frame from base 1. At the junction V is shortened by 8 bases and J by 5 bases, with 10 bases in between.